In its sample, the clone carrying this T cell receptor (beta chain) was seen many times. Its antigen remains unidentified. Amplification of TCR beta CDR3 regions used RNA as the template. A set of HTBI primers served as the primers for a first-round RT-PCR of the TCR CDR3. A single record per CDR3 protein comes from TCRdb applying MiXCR to the multiplex PCR reads. The sample lists 540,000 or so distinct CDR3 sequences; 15% to 19% were seen once. The record originates from a study of T cells in Graves' hyperthyroidism and ophthalmopathy. Investigators excluded patients with uncontrolled infection, other autoimmune disease, pregnancy or lactation. PBMCs were derived from about 10 ml fresh peripheral blood. The study's findings and limits: Model-based prediction identified ophthalmopathy a median about 6 months prior to its onset. The majority of expanded thyroid clonotypes above 0.001 also appeared in blood.

The CDR3 length is 13 residues. Trimming took 5 bases from V and 0 from J; bases not matched to a gene: 0. Sequenced material: blood. This receptor was taken from a woman in her twenties or thirties with Graves' hyperthyroidism. V and J are TRBV12-3 or TRBV12-4 and TRBJ2-5, with TRBD1 matching 7 bases. The CDR3 bases are TGTGCCAGCAGTACAGGGGACCAAGAGACCCAGTACTTC. Translated: CASSTGDQETQYF.